This T cell receptor (beta chain) is drawn from a study of shared T cell receptors in the human thymus. V was pared by 4 bases and J by 9 bases, with 16 bases between. The CDR3 extends over 15 amino acids. Germline CDR1 reads LNHNV; CDR2 reads YYDKDF (reference sequence). Only in-frame clones appear in the TCRdb table, and some are missing; sequencing was by immunoSEQ multiplex PCR. Of 720,000 or so clones listed, approximately 85% were seen once; the top ten hold more than 0.008%. These sequences were also reported in another study, on human thymus T cells. From that paper: Repertoires sampled from thymus and blood appeared biased in V and J gene usage.

The rearrangement uses TRBV15 and TRBJ1-6; weak D call: TRBD1 (5 bases). This TCR came from a girl younger than two with a congenital heart defect. Sequenced material: thymocytes. The CDR3 spells CATSIARYRFSPLHF. The CDR3 nucleotides read TGTGCCACCAGCATTGCAAGATACAGGTTTTCACCCCTCCACTTT. The variable domain in full, with the rest retrieved from reference TRBV15 and TRBJ1-6, is DAMVIQNPRYQVTQFGKPVTLSCSQTLNHNVMYWYQQKSSQAPKLLFHYYDKDFNNEADTPDNFQSRRPNTSFCFLDIRSPGLGDTAMYLCATSIARYRFSPLHFGNGTRLTVT.